These 21 T cell receptor beta chains were all obtained from the same sample, sequenced in a study of glioma-infiltrating T cells. The iRepertoire nested amplicon-rescue multiplex PCR amplified TCR alpha and beta CDR3s from RNA. One entry per CDR3 protein, called by TCRdb with MiXCR from the multiplex PCR reads. In the table there are roughly 120,000 distinct CDR3 sequences, less than 30% of which are singletons. Sequenced sample: glioma tissue, nonneoplastic brain tissue, or PBMCs (not recorded which). These TCRs come from a human donor with low-grade glioma or glioblastoma, undergoing nonglioma brain surgery, or in good health (not recorded which).

Ten or more counts support this clonotype. The chain combines TRBV28 with TRBJ2-7; D might be TRBD1 (6 bases). Per the germline V gene, CDR1 is MDHEN and CDR2 is SYDVKM. V shed 6 bases and J shed 4 bases, with 16 bases lying between them. This CDR3 contains 14 residues. The CDR3 sequence: CASSRGRGTYEQYF. DNA for the CDR3: TGTGCCAGCAGCCGCGGCAGGGGAACATACGAGCAGTACTTC.

The table lists this clonotype with many counts. V and J are TRBV6-1 and TRBJ2-3; TRBD2 agrees at 7 bases. V dropped 8 bases and J dropped 2; count of bases not matched to a gene: 7. The CDR3 is 14 residues long. Germline V gives CDR1 MNHNS, CDR2 SASEGT. CDR3 loop: CASCLAAYTDTQYF. CDR3 sequence (DNA): TGTGCCAGCTGTCTAGCGGCGTACACAGATACGCAGTATTTT.

A word on this clonotype: A much larger clone lies a single base off, so this may be a read error. The CDR3 is CAWSGLTNEQFF. The CDR3 DNA reads TGTGCCTGGAGTGGGCTAACCAATGAGCAGTTCTTC. The chain links TRBV30 to TRBJ2-1; D is undetermined. V lost 1 base and J 6 bases, leaving 7 bases between the germline ends. The length of the CDR3 is 12 residues. CDR1 GTSNPN and CDR2 SVGIG come from the germline V gene (reference sequence).

This clonotype was seen more than once but under ten times. The germline gene is not matched at one end of the junction; a read error may be the cause. The V and J genes are TRBV7-9 and TRBJ2-4, with D possibly being TRBD2 (6 bases). Germline-derived CDR1 and CDR2 are SEHNR and FQNEAQ (reference sequence). The CDR3 is made up of 16 amino acids. In DNA form, the CDR3 reads TGTGCCAGCAGCCCTTGGGCGGGGAAAGCCAAAGACATTCAGTACTTC. It encodes CASSPWAGKAKDIQYF.

This clonotype was counted many times. J is TRBJ2-3 and V is TRBV20-1; D gene unclear. V was shortened by 1 base and J by 9 bases, with 17 bases between the two germline ends. Germline assignment: CDR1 DFQATT and CDR2 SNEGSKA (reference sequence). The CDR3 spans 14 residues. This chain's CDR3 is CSARVEEFTLTQYF. The CDR3 nucleotides are TGCAGTGCTAGAGTTGAAGAGTTTACGCTGACGCAGTATTTT.

This clonotype occurred many times. The chain has TRBV7-2 and TRBJ2-5, with D perhaps TRBD2 (5 bases). The CDR3 is made up of 15 amino acids. Germline assignment: CDR1 SGHTA and CDR2 FQGNSA. Trimming removed 5 bases at V and 1 base at J, with 14 bases between. The CDR3 nucleotides are TGTGCCAGCAGCCGTGACTATAGCGCCCAAGAGACCCAGTACTTC. Translation gives CASSRDYSAQETQYF.

This clonotype was observed at least ten times. The rearrangement uses TRBV29-1 and TRBJ2-3; D is undetermined. With 7 bases removed from V and 4 bases from J, the gap between germline ends came to 12 bases. CDR3 length: 12 residues. Germline V lookup: CDR1 SQVTM, CDR2 ANQGSEA. The CDR3 sequence: CSASTGADTQYF. DNA of the CDR3: TGCAGCGCCTCAACGGGCGCAGATACGCAGTATTTT.

This clonotype has at least ten counts. The CDR3 nucleotides are TGTGCCAGCAGCTTTTTAGCGAGGGGGCGAAGCTCCTACGAGCAGTACTTC. Translating gives CASSFLARGRSSYEQYF. The chain carries TRBV7-2 and TRBJ2-7; TRBD1 agrees at 7 bases. The CDR3 length is 17 residues. Germline-derived CDR1 and CDR2 are SGHTA and FQGNSA. V dropped 3 bases and J dropped 0; count of bases not matched to a gene: 11.

This clonotype came up many times. The chain joins TRBV4-3 to TRBJ2-1, with D possibly matching TRBD1 (5 bases). V dropped 0 bases and J dropped 7 bases, with 10 bases sitting between them. Germline V gene sequence: CDR1 LGHNA, CDR2 YSLEER. There are 14 residues in the CDR3. The CDR3 here is CASSQEAGRNEQFF. In nucleotides, the CDR3 is TGCGCCAGCAGCCAAGAGGCAGGGCGGAATGAGCAGTTCTTC.

In its sample, this clonotype was seen many times. This chain connects TRBV2 to TRBJ2-5, with D possibly being TRBD1 (6 bases). The germline V gene has CDR1 SNHLY and CDR2 FYNNEI. The CDR3 has 14 amino acids. V was pared by 3 bases and J by 2 bases, with 10 bases between. The CDR3 DNA reads as TGTGCCAGCAGTGATCTCCAGGGGCAAGAGACCCAGTACTTC. Its translation is CASSDLQGQETQYF.

Concerning this clonotype itself: A single base separates this from a much larger clone, so it may be a read error. A read error is likely, as this CDR3 ends without the conserved phenylalanine or tryptophan. The rearrangement uses TRBV7-2 and TRBJ2-1, with TRBD2 matching over 15 bases. The junction had 3 bases not matched to a gene; V was cut back by 5 bases and J by 7 bases. Germline V gene data show CDR1 as SGHTA and CDR2 as FQGNSA. This CDR3 region has 15 residues. The CDR3 DNA reads as TGTGCCAGCAGCCGGACTAGCGGGAGGGGGAATGAGCAGTTCCTC. It specifies CASSRTSGRGNEQFL.

This clonotype came up many times. The chain recombines TRBV25-1 with TRBJ1-2, with D unresolved. The CDR3 loop spans 13 amino acids. Germline assignment: CDR1 MGHDK and CDR2 SYGVNS. V was shortened by 3 bases and J by 3 bases, with 8 bases between the two germline ends. Here the CDR3 DNA reads TGTGCCAGCAGTGAGGCGAACTACTATGGCTACACCTTC. It is translated as CASSEANYYGYTF.

This clonotype has more than one count but fewer than ten. The CDR3 here is CASSLQESMNEQFF. The CDR3 nucleotides read TGTGCCAGCAGTTTACAGGAGAGCATGAATGAGCAGTTCTTC. The rearrangement uses TRBV12-3 or TRBV12-4 and TRBJ2-1; D gene unclear. CDR3 size: 14 residues. The V end was cut by 2 bases, the J end by 7 bases, with 12 bases between.

This clonotype was found many times. The V gene is TRBV28, the J gene TRBJ1-2; D is unclear. V was trimmed by 1 base and J by 3 bases, leaving 9 bases between them. Germline values: CDR1 MDHEN, CDR2 SYDVKM. This CDR3 is 14 amino acids long. The CDR3 spells CASSLSRLDYGYTF. The CDR3 bases are TGTGCCAGCAGTTTATCTCGGCTAGACTATGGCTACACCTTC.

In this sample, this clonotype turned up many times. The chain joins TRBV2 to TRBJ1-1; 8 nucleotides line up with TRBD1. Per the germline V gene, CDR1 is SNHLY and CDR2 is FYNNEI. Unmatched junction bases numbered 5, after V lost 6 bases and J lost 5 bases. The CDR3 is 13 amino acids. The CDR3 sequence is CASRSQGATEAFF. In DNA form, the CDR3 reads TGTGCCAGCAGGTCGCAGGGGGCGACTGAAGCTTTCTTT.

This clonotype was recorded at least ten times. The chain couples TRBV27 to TRBJ1-4, with 9 bases matching TRBD1. Germline assignment: CDR1 MNHEY and CDR2 SMNVEV (reference sequence). CDR3 length: 14 residues. V was clipped by 6 bases and J by 5 bases; unmatched bases: 4. The DNA for the CDR3 is TGTGCCAGCAGCCGACAGGGGGAAAATGAAAAACTGTTTTTT. Protein: CASSRQGENEKLFF. Using reference TRBV27 and TRBJ1-4 for the parts outside the CDR3, the full variable domain is EAQVTQNPRYLITVTGKKLTVTCSQNMNHEYMSWYRQDPGLGLRQIYYSMNVEVTDKGDVPEGYKVSRKEKRNFPLILESPSPNQTSLYFCASSRQGENEKLFFGSGTQLSVL.

This clonotype was seen ten or more times. This sequence joins TRBV7-9 and TRBJ1-1; TRBD1 matches at 10 bases. Germline CDR1 is SEHNR and CDR2 is FQNEAQ (reference sequence). The CDR3 length is 17 residues. J gave up 0 bases and V 4 bases, and 8 bases lay outside the gene matches. As DNA, the CDR3 is TGTGCCAGCAGCTCAGGACAGGGGGGGCCTATGAACACTGAAGCTTTCTTT. As protein: CASSSGQGGPMNTEAFF.

This clonotype was picked up many times. The V gene is TRBV4-3, the J gene TRBJ2-7; a possible D gene is TRBD2 (5 bases). The germline gives CDR1 LGHNA, CDR2 YSLEER. Trimming removed 0 bases from V and 0 bases from J, with 12 bases in between. The CDR3 is 16 amino acids. CDR3: CASSQESPGNSYEQYF. The CDR3 bases are TGCGCCAGCAGCCAAGAGAGTCCGGGAAACTCCTACGAGCAGTACTTC.

The rearrangement links TRBV4-3 to TRBJ2-7, with 12 bases fitting TRBD2. There are 18 residues in the CDR3. Germline V lookup: CDR1 LGHNA, CDR2 YSLEER. J gave up 0 bases and V 1 base, and 7 bases lay outside the gene matches. The CDR3 here is CASSQGTSGLAGSYEQYF. The CDR3 DNA reads as TGCGCCAGCAGCCAAGGTACATCGGGACTAGCGGGCTCCTACGAGCAGTACTTC.

This clonotype was seen at least ten times. The chain has TRBV20-1 and TRBJ2-7, with D uncertain. CDR3 length equals 10 residues. Germline V gene lookup returns CDR1 DFQATT and CDR2 SNEGSKA (reference sequence). The V gene lost 6 bases and the J gene lost 4 bases, with 7 bases spanning the gap. The CDR3 nucleotides are TGCAGTGCGGGTAAATACGAGCAGTACTTC. This codes for CSAGKYEQYF.

At least ten counts were recorded for this clonotype. V gene TRBV19 combines with J gene TRBJ1-5, with D perhaps TRBD1 (5 bases). V was shortened by 4 bases and J by 2 bases, with 18 bases between the two germline ends. Germline CDR1 LNHDA, CDR2 SQIVND (reference sequence). The CDR3 totals 17 residues. The CDR3 loop reads CASSTRGGVSGNQPQHF. The CDR3 DNA is TGTGCCAGTAGTACCCGAGGAGGGGTGAGCGGCAATCAGCCCCAGCATTTT.